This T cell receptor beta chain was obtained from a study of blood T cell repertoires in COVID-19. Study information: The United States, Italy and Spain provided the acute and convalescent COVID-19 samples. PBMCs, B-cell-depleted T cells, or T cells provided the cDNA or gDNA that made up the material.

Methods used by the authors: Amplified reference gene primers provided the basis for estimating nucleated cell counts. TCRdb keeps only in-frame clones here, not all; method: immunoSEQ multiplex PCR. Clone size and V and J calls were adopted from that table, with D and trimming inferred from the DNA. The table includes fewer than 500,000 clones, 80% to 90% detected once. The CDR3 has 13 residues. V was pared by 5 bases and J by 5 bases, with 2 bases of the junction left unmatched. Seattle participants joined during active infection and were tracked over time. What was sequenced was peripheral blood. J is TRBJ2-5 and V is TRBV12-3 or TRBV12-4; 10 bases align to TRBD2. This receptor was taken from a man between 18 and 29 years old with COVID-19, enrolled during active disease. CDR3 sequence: CASSPGLAETQYF. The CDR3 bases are TGTGCCAGCAGTCCGGGACTAGCGGAGACCCAGTACTTC.